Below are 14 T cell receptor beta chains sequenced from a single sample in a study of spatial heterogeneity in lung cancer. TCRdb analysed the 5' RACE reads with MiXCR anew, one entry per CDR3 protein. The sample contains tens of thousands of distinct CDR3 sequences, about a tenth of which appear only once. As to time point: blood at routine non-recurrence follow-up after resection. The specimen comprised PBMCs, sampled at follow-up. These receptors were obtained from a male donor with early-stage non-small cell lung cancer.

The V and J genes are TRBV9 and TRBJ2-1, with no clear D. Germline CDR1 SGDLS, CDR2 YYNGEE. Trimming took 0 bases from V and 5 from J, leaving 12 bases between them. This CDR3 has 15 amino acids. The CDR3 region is CASSVGYSSNNEQFF. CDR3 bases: TGTGCCAGCAGCGTAGGGTATTCCTCAAACAATGAGCAGTTCTTC.

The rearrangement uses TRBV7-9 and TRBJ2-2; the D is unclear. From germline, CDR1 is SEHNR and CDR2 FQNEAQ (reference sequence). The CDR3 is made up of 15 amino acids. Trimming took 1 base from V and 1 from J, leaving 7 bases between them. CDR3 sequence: CASSLVAGNTGELFF. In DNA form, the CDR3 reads TGTGCCAGCAGCTTAGTTGCAGGGAACACCGGGGAGCTGTTTTTT.

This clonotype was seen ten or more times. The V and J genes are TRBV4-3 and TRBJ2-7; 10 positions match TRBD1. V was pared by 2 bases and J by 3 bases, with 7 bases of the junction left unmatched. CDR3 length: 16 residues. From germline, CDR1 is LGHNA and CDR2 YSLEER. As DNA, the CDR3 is TGCGCCAGCAGCCAAAAGCGCGGGACAGGGGACTACGAGCAGTACTTC. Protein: CASSQKRGTGDYEQYF.

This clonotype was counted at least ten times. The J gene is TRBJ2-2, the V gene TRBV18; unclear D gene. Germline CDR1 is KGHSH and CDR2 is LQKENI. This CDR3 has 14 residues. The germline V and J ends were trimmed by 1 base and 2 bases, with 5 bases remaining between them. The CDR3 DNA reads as TGTGCCAGCTCACCACAGGGAAACACCGGGGAGCTGTTTTTT. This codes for CASSPQGNTGELFF.

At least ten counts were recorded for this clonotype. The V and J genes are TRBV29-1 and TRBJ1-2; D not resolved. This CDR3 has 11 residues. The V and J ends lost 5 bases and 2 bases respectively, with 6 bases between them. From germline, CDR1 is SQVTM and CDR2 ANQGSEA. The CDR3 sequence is CSVQKNYGYTF. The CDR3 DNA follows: TGCAGCGTTCAGAAGAACTATGGCTACACCTTC.

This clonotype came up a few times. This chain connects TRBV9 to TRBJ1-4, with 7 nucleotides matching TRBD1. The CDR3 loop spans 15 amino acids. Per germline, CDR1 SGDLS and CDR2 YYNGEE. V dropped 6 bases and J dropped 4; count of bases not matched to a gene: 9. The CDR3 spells CASTSSGTDNEKLFF. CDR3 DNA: TGTGCCAGCACCTCGTCTGGGACAGATAATGAAAAACTGTTTTTT.

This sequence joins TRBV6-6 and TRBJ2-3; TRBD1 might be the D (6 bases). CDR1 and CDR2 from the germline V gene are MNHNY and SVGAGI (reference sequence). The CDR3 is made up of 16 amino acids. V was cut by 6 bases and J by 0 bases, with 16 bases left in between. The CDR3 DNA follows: TGTGCCAGCAGCCTCCACGGGACACCTAGCACAGATACGCAGTATTTT. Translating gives CASSLHGTPSTDTQYF.

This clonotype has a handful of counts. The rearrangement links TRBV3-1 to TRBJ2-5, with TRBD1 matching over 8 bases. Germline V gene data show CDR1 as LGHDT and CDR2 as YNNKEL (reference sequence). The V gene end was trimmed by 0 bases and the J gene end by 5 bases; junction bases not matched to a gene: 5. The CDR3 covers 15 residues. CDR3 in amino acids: CASSQDGNRGETQYF. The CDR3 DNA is TGTGCCAGCAGCCAAGACGGGAACAGGGGGGAGACCCAGTACTTC.

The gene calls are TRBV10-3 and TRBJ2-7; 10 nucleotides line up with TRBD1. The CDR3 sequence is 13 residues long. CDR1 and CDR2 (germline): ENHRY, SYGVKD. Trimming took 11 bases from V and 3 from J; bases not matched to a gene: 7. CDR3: CAGRDRGDYEQYF. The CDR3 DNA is TGTGCCGGCCGGGACAGGGGCGACTACGAGCAGTACTTC.

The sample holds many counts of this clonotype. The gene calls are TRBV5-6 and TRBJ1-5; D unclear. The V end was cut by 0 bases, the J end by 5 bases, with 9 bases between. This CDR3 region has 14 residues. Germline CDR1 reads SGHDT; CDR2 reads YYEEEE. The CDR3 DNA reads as TGTGCCAGCAGCTTGGTCAGCGGTGATCAGCCCCAGCATTTT. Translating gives CASSLVSGDQPQHF.

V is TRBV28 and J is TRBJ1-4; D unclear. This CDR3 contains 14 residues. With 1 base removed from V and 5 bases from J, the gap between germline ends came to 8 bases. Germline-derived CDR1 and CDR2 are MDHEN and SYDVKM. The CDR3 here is CASSLFGRNEKLFF. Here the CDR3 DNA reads TGTGCCAGCAGTTTATTTGGTAGAAATGAAAAACTGTTTTTT.

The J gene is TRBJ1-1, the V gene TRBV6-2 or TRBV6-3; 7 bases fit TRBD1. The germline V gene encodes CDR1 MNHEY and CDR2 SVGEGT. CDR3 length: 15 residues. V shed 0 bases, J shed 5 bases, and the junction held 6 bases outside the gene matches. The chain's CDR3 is CASSYSRGRKTEAFF. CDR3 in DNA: TGTGCCAGCAGTTACTCGAGGGGGCGCAAGACTGAAGCTTTCTTT.

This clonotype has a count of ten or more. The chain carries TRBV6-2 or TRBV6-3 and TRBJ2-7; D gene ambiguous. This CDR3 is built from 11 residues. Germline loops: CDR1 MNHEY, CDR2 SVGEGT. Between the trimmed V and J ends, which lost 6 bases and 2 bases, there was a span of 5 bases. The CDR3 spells CASSSTYEQYF. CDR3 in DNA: TGTGCCAGCAGCTCTACCTACGAGCAGTACTTC.

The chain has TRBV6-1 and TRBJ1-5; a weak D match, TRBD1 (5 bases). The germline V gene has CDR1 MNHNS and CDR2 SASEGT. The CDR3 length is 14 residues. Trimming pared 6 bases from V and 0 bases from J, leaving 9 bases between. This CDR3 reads CASRLQVSNQPQHF. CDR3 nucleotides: TGTGCCAGCAGACTACAGGTTAGCAATCAGCCCCAGCATTTT.